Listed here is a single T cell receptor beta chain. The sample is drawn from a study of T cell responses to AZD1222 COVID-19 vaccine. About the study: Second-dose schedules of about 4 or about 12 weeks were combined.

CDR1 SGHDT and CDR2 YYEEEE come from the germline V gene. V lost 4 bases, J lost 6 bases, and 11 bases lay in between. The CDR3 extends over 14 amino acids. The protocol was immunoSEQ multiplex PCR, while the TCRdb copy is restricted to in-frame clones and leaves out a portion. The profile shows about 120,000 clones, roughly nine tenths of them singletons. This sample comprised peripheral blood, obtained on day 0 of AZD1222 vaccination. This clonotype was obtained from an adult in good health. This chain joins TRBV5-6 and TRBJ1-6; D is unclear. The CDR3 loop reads CASSVWARNSPLHF. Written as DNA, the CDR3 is TGTGCCAGCAGCGTGTGGGCTCGTAATTCACCCCTCCACTTT. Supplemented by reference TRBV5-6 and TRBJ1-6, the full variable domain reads DAGVTQSPTHLIKTRGQQVTLRCSPKSGHDTVSWYQQALGQGPQFIFQYYEEEERQRGNFPDRFSGHQFPNYSSELNVNALLLGDSALYLCASSVWARNSPLHFGNGTRLTVT.